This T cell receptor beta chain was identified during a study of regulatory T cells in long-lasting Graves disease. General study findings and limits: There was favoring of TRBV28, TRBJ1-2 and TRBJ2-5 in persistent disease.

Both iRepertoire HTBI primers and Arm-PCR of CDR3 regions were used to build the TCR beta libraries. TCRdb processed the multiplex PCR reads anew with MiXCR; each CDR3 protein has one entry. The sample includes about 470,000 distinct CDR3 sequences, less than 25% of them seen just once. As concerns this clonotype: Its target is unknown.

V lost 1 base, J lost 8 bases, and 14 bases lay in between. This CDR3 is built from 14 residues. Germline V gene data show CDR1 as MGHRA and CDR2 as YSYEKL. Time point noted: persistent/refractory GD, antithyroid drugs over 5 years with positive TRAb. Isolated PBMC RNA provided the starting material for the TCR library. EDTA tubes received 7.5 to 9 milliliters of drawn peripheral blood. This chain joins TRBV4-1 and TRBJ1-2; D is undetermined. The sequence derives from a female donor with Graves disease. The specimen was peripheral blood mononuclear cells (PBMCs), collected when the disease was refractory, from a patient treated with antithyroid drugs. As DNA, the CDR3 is TGCGCCAGCAGCCAAGTTGGTTCGCAGCGGGGCTACACCTTC. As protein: CASSQVGSQRGYTF.